The rows below give T cell receptor beta chains drawn from one sample of a study of blood T cell repertoires in COVID-19. Assay used: immunoSEQ multiplex PCR; TCRdb lists only in-frame clones, some missing. The profile shows under 150,000 clones, approximately 84% of them singletons. The sequenced sample was peripheral blood. The receptors were sampled from a woman in her thirties or forties with acute or convalescent COVID-19. CDR3s include the opening cysteine and the closing phenylalanine or tryptophan. The D gene is left open where the match is weak. Clone size is not always given. Where it is, it says once, few, many or a class for expanded clones.

V	J	size	D	CDR3	DNA
TRBV6-6	TRBJ1-2	NA	TRBD1	CASSPGQRYGYTF	TGTGCCAGCAGTCCGGGACAGAGATATGGCTACACCTTC
TRBV27	TRBJ1-6	NA	NA	CASSFAGESPLHF	TGTGCCAGCAGTTTCGCCGGTGAATCACCCCTCCACTTT
TRBV7-9	TRBJ2-7	NA	TRBD2	CASSRISGGPSYEQYF	TGTGCCAGCAGCCGCATTAGCGGGGGACCCTCCTACGAGCAGTACTTC
TRBV7-6	TRBJ2-3	NA	NA	CASSLITYTDTQYF	TGTGCCAGCAGCTTAATTACCTATACAGATACGCAGTATTTT
TRBV19	TRBJ1-4	few	NA	CASSRQSSATNEKLFF	TGTGCCAGTAGCCGACAGAGCTCTGCAACTAATGAAAAACTGTTTTTT
TRBV27	TRBJ1-1	NA	NA	CASSSLGEGLDTEAFF	TGTGCCAGCAGCTCCCTCGGGGAGGGGTTGGACACTGAAGCTTTCTTT
TRBV25-1	TRBJ2-7	NA	TRBD1	CATREGAGYEQYF	TGTGCCACTCGAGAGGGGGCAGGTTACGAGCAGTACTTC
TRBV9	TRBJ1-2	NA	NA	CASSSLPTTATGYTF	TGTGCCAGCAGCTCCCTCCCCACCACAGCTACGGGCTACACCTTC
TRBV2	TRBJ2-1	few	NA	CASSGPGQSSSYNEQFF	TGTGCCAGCAGCGGCCCAGGACAGTCGAGCTCCTACAATGAGCAGTTCTTC
TRBV3-1/TRBV3-2	TRBJ2-2	NA	TRBD1	CASSRPTGAWTGELFF	TGTGCCAGCAGCCGACCGACAGGGGCATGGACCGGGGAGCTGTTTTTT
TRBV2	TRBJ1-2	NA	NA	CASSQTLETGGYTF	TGTGCCAGCAGCCAAACCCTAGAAACAGGGGGCTACACCTTC
TRBV19	TRBJ1-1	NA	NA	CASSISTGGTEAFF	TGTGCCAGTAGTATTTCGACGGGAGGCACTGAAGCTTTCTTT
TRBV27	TRBJ2-1	NA	TRBD1	CASSGMDRGDEQFF	TGTGCCAGCAGTGGGATGGACAGGGGCGATGAGCAGTTCTTC
TRBV7-2	TRBJ1-5	NA	NA	CASSLQVLQPQHF	TGTGCCAGCAGCTTGCAGGTTCTCCAGCCCCAGCATTTT
TRBV2	TRBJ2-7	NA	TRBD2	CASRELAGGPYEQYF	TGTGCCAGCAGAGAACTAGCGGGGGGGCCCTACGAGCAGTACTTC
TRBV9	TRBJ2-3	NA	TRBD2	CASSPGRTSFPDTQYF	TGTGCCAGCAGCCCCGGGAGGACTAGCTTCCCAGATACGCAGTATTTT
TRBV27	TRBJ1-6	NA	TRBD1	CASSSPDRGFSPLHF	TGTGCCAGCAGTTCCCCCGACAGGGGGTTCTCACCCCTCCACTTT
TRBV6-5	TRBJ2-7	NA	TRBD1	CAIDRGYEQYF	TGTGCCATCGACAGGGGATATGAGCAGTACTTC
TRBV5-6	TRBJ1-1	NA	NA	CASSFRVLNTEAFF	TGTGCCAGCAGCTTTCGGGTATTGAACACTGAAGCTTTCTTT
TRBV7-3	TRBJ1-1	NA	NA	CASSLGGSLNTEAFF	TGTGCCAGCAGCTTAGGAGGCAGCTTGAACACTGAAGCTTTCTTT
TRBV15	TRBJ1-5	NA	TRBD1	CATSGDDRGDQPQHF	TGTGCCACCAGCGGGGATGACAGGGGGGATCAGCCCCAGCATTTT
TRBV7-8	TRBJ1-5	NA	TRBD1	CASSLTGKNQPQHF	TGTGCCAGCAGCTTGACAGGGAAGAATCAGCCCCAGCATTTT
TRBV29-1	TRBJ2-3	NA	NA	CSVVGGARDTQYF	TGCAGCGTTGTGGGGGGGGCAAGAGATACGCAGTATTTT
TRBV5-4	TRBJ1-1	NA	TRBD1	CASSSYRGNTEAFF	TGTGCCAGCAGCTCATACAGGGGGAACACTGAAGCTTTCTTT
TRBV11-3	TRBJ2-1	once	NA	CASSLQAGEQFF	TGTGCCAGCAGCCTCCAAGCTGGTGAGCAGTTCTTC
TRBV15	TRBJ2-7	NA	NA	CATSRDFTGTPHF	TGTGCCACCAGCAGAGATTTCACAGGAACACCACACTTC
TRBV7-2	TRBJ2-7	NA	NA	CASSPPRRGGVYEQYF	TGTGCCAGCAGCCCACCTCGGAGGGGGGGCGTCTACGAGCAGTACTTC